The 31 T cell receptor beta chains presented below share a single source sample, sequenced in a study of T cells in Graves' hyperthyroidism and ophthalmopathy. From RNA transcripts, TCR beta CDR3 regions were amplified. HTBI primers were used for first-round RT-PCR of the TCR CDR3. TCRdb re-called the multiplex PCR reads through MiXCR, storing one row per CDR3 protein. There are some 600,000 distinct CDR3 sequences in the sample; over 11% occur only once, and less than 6% lies in the top ten. Specimen: blood. Every receptor here comes from a woman aged 30 to 39 with Graves' hyperthyroidism that later progressed to Graves' ophthalmopathy.

V gene TRBV9 combines with J gene TRBJ2-2; 13 bases line up with TRBD2. The CDR3 loop spans 18 amino acids. Germline CDR1 and CDR2: SGDLS and YYNGEE. J was trimmed by 5 bases and V by 3 bases; bases with no gene match: 10. DNA of the CDR3: TGTGCCAGCAGCGACAGACTCACTAGCGGGAGGGGAACCGGGGAGCTGTTTTTT. Its protein product is CASSDRLTSGRGTGELFF.

This clonotype was seen many times. V gene TRBV11-2 combines with J gene TRBJ2-1, with 11 bases that match TRBD1. Trimming cost V 5 bases and J 8 bases; bases outside gene matches: 5. Germline V gives CDR1 SGHAT, CDR2 FQNNGV. The length of the CDR3 is 14 residues. The CDR3 nucleotides are TGTGCCAGCAGCCGGCCGGGACAGGGGGATGAGCAGTTCTTC. It encodes CASSRPGQGDEQFF.

This clonotype was seen at least ten times. The chain is built from TRBV7-2 and TRBJ2-1; 8 positions agree with TRBD2. Germline V gene sequence: CDR1 SGHTA, CDR2 FQGNSA. The CDR3 loop spans 14 amino acids. The junction had 6 bases not matched to a gene; V was cut back by 5 bases and J by 6 bases. CDR3 sequence reads: CASSLKREFNEQFF. The CDR3, as DNA: TGTGCCAGCAGCCTAAAGCGGGAGTTCAATGAGCAGTTCTTC.

This clonotype was recorded a few times. This chain joins TRBV30 and TRBJ2-7; weak D call: TRBD1 (7 bases). With 2 bases removed from V and 5 bases from J, the gap between germline ends came to 13 bases. This CDR3 is built from 13 residues. Per germline, CDR1 GTSNPN and CDR2 SVGIG (reference sequence). CDR3 residues: CAWSQGGVDEQYF. The CDR3 DNA sequence: TGTGCCTGGAGTCAGGGGGGAGTGGACGAGCAGTACTTC.

There are many counts of this clonotype. This chain joins TRBV6-1 and TRBJ2-1; 7 bases agree with TRBD1. Trimming took 5 bases from V and 6 from J; bases not matched to a gene: 10. The CDR3 consists of 15 residues. Germline values: CDR1 MNHNS, CDR2 SASEGT. The CDR3 sequence is CASSSDRSGGNEQFF. In nucleotides, the CDR3 is TGTGCCAGCAGTTCAGACAGGTCAGGGGGCAATGAGCAGTTCTTC.

The sample holds a few counts of this clonotype. The chain links TRBV5-8 to TRBJ1-6; D unclear. V was trimmed by 4 bases and J by 8 bases, leaving 10 bases between them. The germline V gene encodes CDR1 SGHTS and CDR2 YDEGEE. The CDR3 is 13 residues long. The CDR3 loop is CASSITGDSPLHF. In nucleotides, the CDR3 is TGTGCCAGCAGCATCACCGGGGATTCACCCCTCCACTTT.

The table lists this clonotype with many counts. The chain employs TRBV19 and TRBJ1-1; D gene uncertain. Germline CDR1 and CDR2: LNHDA and SQIVND (reference sequence). The CDR3 has 16 amino acids. V was trimmed by 6 bases and J by 2 bases, leaving 19 bases between them. CDR3 region: CASSQPPTSFNTEAFF. In DNA, the CDR3 is TGTGCCAGTAGCCAGCCTCCGACCAGCTTTAACACTGAAGCTTTCTTT.

There are many counts of this clonotype. This chain links TRBV16 with TRBJ1-1, with D maybe TRBD1 (5 bases). Trimming removed 0 bases at V and 4 bases at J, with 6 bases between. Germline V gene sequence: CDR1 KGHSY, CDR2 FQNENV. The CDR3 is 13 residues long. The CDR3 nucleotides are TGTGCCAGCAGCCAATCGGGGGGCACTGAAGCTTTCTTT. It specifies CASSQSGGTEAFF.

This clonotype was recorded many times. This chain joins TRBV3-1 and TRBJ1-1; weak D call: TRBD1 (5 bases). The CDR3 has 15 residues. The V end lost 4 bases, the J end lost 1 base, and 13 bases lay between the germline ends. CDR1 and CDR2 (germline): LGHDT, YNNKEL (reference sequence). CDR3 residues: CASSPSADTNTEAFF. The CDR3 DNA follows: TGTGCCAGCAGCCCCTCAGCGGACACGAACACTGAAGCTTTCTTT.

The chain combines TRBV19 with TRBJ1-4; possible D gene TRBD1, 6 bases. Looked up from germline, CDR1 is LNHDA and CDR2 is SQIVND (reference sequence). The germline V and J ends were trimmed by 7 bases and 1 base, with 7 bases remaining between them. This CDR3 has 13 amino acids. The CDR3 DNA sequence: TGTGCCAGTACGGACAGAACTAATGAAAAACTGTTTTTT. Its protein is CASTDRTNEKLFF.

In its sample, this clonotype was seen many times. This chain joins TRBV5-1 and TRBJ1-1; D is unresolved. This CDR3 spans 16 amino acids. In germline, CDR1 is SGHRS, CDR2 YFSETQ. Trimming took off 1 base at V and 1 base at J, with 14 bases between the two ends. DNA for the CDR3: TGCGCCAGCAGCTTGTATTGGGTCAGCAGGAACACTGAAGCTTTCTTT. Translated: CASSLYWVSRNTEAFF.

The chain is built from TRBV19 and TRBJ1-2, with TRBD1 identical over 12 bases. There are 15 residues in the CDR3. Germline V gene data show CDR1 as LNHDA and CDR2 as SQIVND (reference sequence). V was clipped by 7 bases and J by 7 bases; unmatched bases: 10. The CDR3 nucleotides read TGTGCCAGTAACCCGGGACAGGGGGCGTCCTCTGGCTACACCTTC. The encoded protein is CASNPGQGASSGYTF.

The chain combines TRBV19 with TRBJ2-7; 10 nucleotides align to TRBD1. Germline CDR1 and CDR2: LNHDA and SQIVND (reference sequence). CDR3 length equals 13 residues. V dropped 10 bases and J dropped 2; count of bases not matched to a gene: 5. The CDR3 reads CATGTGETYEQYF. CDR3 DNA: TGTGCCACCGGGACAGGGGAGACCTACGAGCAGTACTTC.

Many counts were recorded for this clonotype. The chain recombines TRBV27 with TRBJ1-1; D not certain. CDR3 size: 15 residues. Trimming took 0 bases from V and 4 from J, leaving 12 bases between them. The V gene's germline CDR1 is MNHEY and CDR2 SMNVEV (reference sequence). Here the CDR3 DNA reads TGTGCCAGCAGTTTATCTGGCCCCTGGGGCACTGAAGCTTTCTTT. It encodes CASSLSGPWGTEAFF.

This clonotype was recorded many times. The chain employs TRBV29-1 and TRBJ2-7; TRBD2 aligns across 11 bases. J was trimmed by 2 bases and V by 2 bases; bases with no gene match: 5. CDR3 size: 15 residues. The germline V gene has CDR1 SQVTM and CDR2 ANQGSEA. The CDR3 sequence: CSVELAGGQTYEQYF. The DNA of the CDR3 is TGCAGCGTTGAACTAGCGGGAGGACAAACCTACGAGCAGTACTTC.

This clonotype was seen at least ten times. The V gene is TRBV7-2, the J gene TRBJ2-1, with D perhaps TRBD2 (5 bases). V shed 7 bases and J shed 1 base, with 17 bases lying between them. CDR1 and CDR2 (germline): SGHTA, FQGNSA. CDR3 length equals 16 residues. The CDR3 protein is CASNSGGSPSYNEQFF. CDR3 bases: TGTGCCAGCAACTCCGGTGGGAGCCCGTCCTACAATGAGCAGTTCTTC.

In regard to this clonotype: A read error may explain this, as a much larger clone is one base away. This rearrangement joins TRBV18 to TRBJ2-1, with a possible D match to TRBD2 (5 bases). CDR1 is KGHSH, CDR2 LQKENI, per germline. V dropped 2 bases and J dropped 8 bases, with 10 bases sitting between them. The CDR3 runs 13 residues. CDR3 sequence (DNA): TGTGCCAGCTCACCAAAGTCGCGGGATGAGCAGTTCTTC. It translates to CASSPKSRDEQFF.

The V gene is TRBV12-5, the J gene TRBJ2-1, with TRBD2 matching over 9 bases. This CDR3 is built from 17 residues. V lost 6 bases, J lost 3 bases, and 12 bases stayed unmatched. Germline loops: CDR1 LGHNT, CDR2 FRNRAP. DNA of the CDR3: TGTGCTAGTGGAATTAGACTAGCGGAGGTCGACTACAATGAGCAGTTCTTC. Protein sequence: CASGIRLAEVDYNEQFF.

This clonotype appeared many times. The chain recombines TRBV6-1 with TRBJ1-5; TRBD1 might be the D (5 bases). The CDR3 covers 14 residues. CDR1 is MNHNS and CDR2 is SASEGT in the germline V gene. The V end was cut by 5 bases, the J end by 7 bases, with 15 bases between. In nucleotides, the CDR3 is TGTGCCAGCAGTCACACAGGCTCTCGGCAGCCCCAGCATTTT. Translating gives CASSHTGSRQPQHF.

This clonotype was found many times. This chain joins TRBV5-5 and TRBJ1-1; TRBD1 aligns across 7 bases. The CDR3 sequence is 16 residues long. In germline, CDR1 is SGHKS, CDR2 YYEKEE (reference sequence). V gave up 4 bases and J gave up 8 bases; unmatched junction bases: 17. CDR3 amino acids: CASSPYPPEQGPEAFF. CDR3 nucleotide sequence: TGTGCCAGCAGCCCATACCCCCCAGAACAGGGGCCCGAAGCTTTCTTT. The complete variable domain, with remaining parts taken from reference TRBV5-5 and TRBJ1-1, reads DAGVTQSPTHLIKTRGQQVTLRCSPISGHKSVSWYQQVLGQGPQFIFQYYEKEERGRGNFPDRFSARQFPNYSSELNVNALLLGDSALYLCASSPYPPEQGPEAFFGQGTRLTVV.

The chain employs TRBV28 and TRBJ2-7; D remains unclear. Per the germline V gene, CDR1 is MDHEN and CDR2 is SYDVKM. Trimming shortened V by 7 bases and J by 1 base, and 14 bases separated the two germline ends. The CDR3 runs to 14 residues. CDR3 nucleotides: TGTGCCAGCAAACCTGCTCAGTTTTCCTACGAGCAGTACTTC. It yields the protein CASKPAQFSYEQYF.

The rearrangement joins TRBV5-1 to TRBJ1-2; unclear D gene. Deletions cut 0 bases from V and 4 bases from J, with 13 bases between. The V gene's germline CDR1 is SGHRS and CDR2 YFSETQ. This CDR3 spans 15 amino acids. This CDR3 is CASSLDSGFGYGYTF. CDR3 in DNA: TGCGCCAGCAGCTTGGATTCAGGCTTCGGCTATGGCTACACCTTC.

The table lists this clonotype with many counts. J is TRBJ2-2 and V is TRBV6-2 or TRBV6-3, with D maybe TRBD2 (6 bases). The length of the CDR3 is 15 residues. The germline gives CDR1 MNHEY, CDR2 SVGEGT. Trimming left V 5 bases short and J 4 bases short, with 14 bases between. The CDR3 spells CASSHGLLRTGELFF. CDR3 in DNA: TGTGCCAGCAGTCACGGACTATTGCGCACCGGGGAGCTGTTTTTT.

This clonotype was detected many times. The V gene is TRBV29-1, the J gene TRBJ1-2, with D perhaps TRBD1 (5 bases). The V gene's germline CDR1 is SQVTM and CDR2 ANQGSEA. V lost 3 bases, J lost 7 bases, and 15 bases lay in between. The CDR3 consists of 13 residues. The CDR3 is CSVDKGSYGGYTF. CDR3 coding DNA: TGCAGCGTTGATAAGGGGTCGTATGGTGGCTACACCTTC.

In this sample, this clonotype turned up many times. The chain joins TRBV7-2 to TRBJ2-7; D is unclear. Per the germline V gene, CDR1 is SGHTA and CDR2 is FQGNSA. The germline V and J ends were trimmed by 1 base and 6 bases, with 19 bases remaining between them. The CDR3 is 16 residues long. CDR3 coding DNA: TGTGCCAGCAGCTTAGGGCCTAGTGCTAAGTTGTCCGAGCAGTACTTC. It translates to CASSLGPSAKLSEQYF. Variable domain in full (rest from reference TRBV7-2 and TRBJ2-7): GAGVSQSPSNKVTEKGKDVELRCDPISGHTALYWYRQSLGQGLEFLIYFQGNSAPDKSGLPSDRFSAERTGGSVSTLTIQRTQQEDSAVYLCASSLGPSAKLSEQYFGPGTRLTVT.

This clonotype appeared many times. The gene calls are TRBV12-5 and TRBJ2-7, with D perhaps TRBD2 (6 bases). The germline V gene has CDR1 LGHNT and CDR2 FRNRAP. CDR3 size: 15 residues. With 6 bases removed from V and 2 bases from J, the gap between germline ends came to 17 bases. This chain's CDR3 is CASGLIGTPTYEQYF. DNA for the CDR3: TGTGCTAGTGGCTTAATCGGGACTCCAACCTACGAGCAGTACTTC. Full variable domain (rest looked up from reference TRBV12-5 and TRBJ2-7): DARVTQTPRHKVTEMGQEVTMRCQPILGHNTVFWYRQTMMQGLELLAYFRNRAPLDDSGMPKDRFSAEMPDATLATLKIQPSEPRDSAVYFCASGLIGTPTYEQYFGPGTRLTVT.

This clonotype was detected many times. The gene calls are TRBV27 and TRBJ1-1, with 7 bases fitting TRBD1. Germline values: CDR1 MNHEY, CDR2 SMNVEV (reference sequence). The V gene end was trimmed by 6 bases and the J gene end by 4 bases; junction bases not matched to a gene: 14. CDR3 length equals 16 residues. The CDR3 sequence: CASSPGGLPRGTEAFF. In nucleotides, the CDR3 is TGTGCCAGCAGCCCAGGGGGTCTACCGCGCGGCACTGAAGCTTTCTTT.

A word on this clonotype: The junction and the germline gene differ at one end; a read error may be behind it. This chain connects TRBV11-2 to TRBJ2-6; possibly TRBD1 for D (5 bases). The CDR3 is made up of 17 amino acids. Per germline, CDR1 SGHAT and CDR2 FQNNGV. CDR3 in amino acids: CASSLTLPPSGANALTF. As DNA, the CDR3 is TGTGCCAGCAGCTTGACACTACCTCCCTCTGGGGCCAACGCCCTGACTTTC.

Many counts were recorded for this clonotype. The chain couples TRBV18 to TRBJ2-7, with D unresolved. CDR1 is KGHSH and CDR2 is LQKENI in the germline V gene. The V end was cut by 3 bases, the J end by 6 bases, with 12 bases between. CDR3 size: 13 residues. The CDR3 nucleotides are TGTGCCAGCTCACCGGCAGAGGTGGGCGAGCAGTACTTC. It encodes CASSPAEVGEQYF.

The chain combines TRBV6-1 with TRBJ2-6; possibly TRBD2 for D (7 bases). There are 18 residues in the CDR3. Germline CDR1 reads MNHNS; CDR2 reads SASEGT. The germline V and J ends were trimmed by 8 bases and 2 bases, with 22 bases remaining between them. This chain's CDR3 is CASGSPARGAAGANVLTF. The CDR3 DNA is TGTGCCAGCGGATCCCCCGCCCGGGGGGCGGCTGGGGCCAACGTCCTGACTTTC.

This rearrangement joins TRBV3-1 to TRBJ2-7; maybe TRBD1 (8 bases). The CDR3 is 17 amino acids. V lost 3 bases and J lost 3, with 21 bases in between. Germline V gene lookup returns CDR1 LGHDT and CDR2 YNNKEL (reference sequence). The CDR3: CASSHLPLDREGYEQYF. The CDR3 DNA follows: TGTGCCAGCAGCCACCTTCCGTTGGACAGGGAGGGCTACGAGCAGTACTTC.